A selection of T cell receptor beta chains follows, all from one sample in a study of blood T cell repertoires in COVID-19. Sequenced by immunoSEQ multiplex PCR; TCRdb stores in-frame clones only, minus some. Of about 170,000 clones listed, 65% to 85% are singletons. The sequencing sample was made of peripheral blood. The receptors here all came from a woman aged 60-75 years with acute or convalescent COVID-19. CDR3s include the opening cysteine and the closing phenylalanine or tryptophan. Fields, in order: CDR3 length, clone size, D gene, J gene, V gene, CDR3 protein, CDR3 DNA. A D gene is named only where the DNA matches it firmly. A row's size may be missing; if present it is once, few, many or a size class.

19,once,TRBD1,TRBJ1-6,TRBV2,CASSPWTGGLSYHNSPLHF,TGTGCCAGCAGTCCTTGGACAGGGGGCTTGTCCTATCATAATTCACCCCTCCACTTT
16,NA,TRBD2,TRBJ2-2,TRBV24-1,CATSDVTGGATGELFF,TGTGCCACCAGTGATGTTACGGGGGGTGCGACCGGGGAGCTGTTTTTT
14,NA,TRBD1,TRBJ1-2,TRBV29-1,CSVDPPGQGNGYTF,TGCAGCGTTGACCCGCCGGGACAGGGGAATGGCTACACCTTC
16,NA,NA,TRBJ2-5,TRBV4-3,CASSQDFGPIQETQYF,TGCGCCAGCAGCCAAGATTTTGGGCCCATCCAAGAGACCCAGTACTTC
13,NA,NA,TRBJ1-2,TRBV7-2,CASSLVAAAGYTF,TGTGCCAGCAGCTTAGTAGCGGCCGCTGGCTACACCTTC
16,NA,TRBD2,TRBJ2-3,TRBV3-1/TRBV3-2,CASSQAWSGGADTQYF,TGTGCCAGCAGCCAAGCCTGGAGCGGGGGGGCAGATACGCAGTATTTT
14,NA,NA,TRBJ1-5,TRBV10-3,CAISDPGLGQPQHF,TGTGCCATCAGTGACCCAGGGTTAGGTCAGCCCCAGCATTTT
11,NA,NA,TRBJ1-6,TRBV2,CASSETGTLHF,TGTGCCAGCAGTGAGACCGGGACCCTCCACTTT
14,NA,NA,TRBJ2-1,TRBV18,CASSPGTSQYEQFF,TGTGCCAGCTCACCCGGGACTTCACAATATGAGCAGTTCTTC
14,NA,TRBD1,TRBJ1-5,TRBV29-1,CSVLQTGDNQPQHF,TGCAGCGTTCTCCAGACAGGGGATAATCAGCCCCAGCATTTT
13,few,TRBD1,TRBJ1-2,TRBV6-2/TRBV6-3,CASSPGTGNGYTF,TGTGCCAGCAGTCCCGGGACAGGGAATGGCTACACCTTC
15,NA,NA,TRBJ1-2,TRBV10-3,CAIRTSGGLNYGYTF,TGTGCCATCAGGACCTCCGGAGGGCTTAACTATGGCTACACCTTC
14,NA,NA,TRBJ1-5,TRBV6-6,CASSYSSGGQPQHF,TGTGCCAGCAGTTACTCTTCAGGAGGTCAGCCCCAGCATTTT
12,NA,NA,TRBJ1-2,TRBV5-6,CASSLDRKGYTF,TGTGCCAGCAGCTTGGACAGAAAGGGCTACACCTTC
17,NA,TRBD1,TRBJ1-2,TRBV7-8,CASSLEGRGSTRYGYTF,TGTGCCAGCAGCTTAGAGGGCAGGGGGAGTACGAGGTATGGCTACACCTTC
15,NA,NA,TRBJ1-4,TRBV4-2,CASSQVLNANEKLFF,TGTGCCAGCAGCCAAGTTCTAAACGCTAATGAAAAACTGTTTTTT
20,few,NA,TRBJ1-1,TRBV15,CATSRDIGIRPGGGSTEAFF,TGTGCCACCAGCAGAGATATAGGAATTCGGCCCGGGGGGGGATCCACTGAAGCTTTCTTT
16,NA,TRBD1,TRBJ2-7,TRBV6-5,CASSYSRSDRGYEQYF,TGTGCCAGCAGTTACTCGAGATCAGACAGGGGTTACGAGCAGTACTTC
15,once,TRBD1,TRBJ2-7,TRBV19,CASRFAGTGEYEQYF,TGTGCCAGTCGTTTTGCCGGGACAGGGGAGTACGAGCAGTACTTC
18,NA,TRBD1,TRBJ1-5,TRBV19,CASTLRRDRGPFGQPQHF,TGTGCCAGTACCCTCCGTAGGGACAGGGGCCCTTTCGGCCAGCCCCAGCATTTT
16,NA,TRBD2,TRBJ2-5,TRBV11-2,CASSFRTSGKKETQYF,TGTGCCAGCAGCTTCAGGACTAGCGGGAAAAAAGAGACCCAGTACTTC
18,NA,TRBD2,TRBJ2-1,TRBV5-4,CASSLGGGLQKSVNEQFF,TGTGCCAGCAGCTTGGGGGGGGGACTCCAGAAATCTGTCAATGAGCAGTTCTTC